The 18 T cell receptor beta chains reported below all come from one sample, sequenced in a study of vaccination and CD4 T cells after COVID-19. Sequenced with the Oncomine TCR Beta short-read assay was DNA taken from cultured CD4+ T cells. TCRdb analysed the PCR reads with MiXCR anew, one entry per CDR3 protein. The repertoire consists of about 6,500 distinct CDR3 sequences, with about 17% occurring once and the leading ten covering roughly 20%. Stated treatment: roughly ten-day PBMC culture with coronavirus spike peptide pools or control peptides (ViraFEST assay). Their cognate antigens are unknown. The sequencing input was CD4+ T cells from blood, cultured in vitro. All receptors derive from a human donor who had recovered from COVID-19.

The V and J genes are TRBV18 and TRBJ1-2, with D possibly matching TRBD1 (5 bases). CDR3 size: 13 residues. Per germline, CDR1 KGHSH and CDR2 LQKENI. Between the trimmed V and J ends, which lost 6 bases and 4 bases, there was a span of 12 bases. The CDR3 protein is CASSPSDSYGYTF. The CDR3 bases are TGTGCCAGCTCGCCCTCCGACAGCTATGGCTACACCTTC.

This clonotype appeared a few times. The chain is built from TRBV7-2 and TRBJ1-2; 12 bases map to TRBD1. V trimming: 5 bases; J trimming: 4 bases; junction bases outside the gene matches: 5. In germline, CDR1 is SGHTA, CDR2 FQGNSA. This CDR3 region has 15 residues. The CDR3 region has the DNA TGTGCCAGCAGCGGGGGGACAGGGGGCTTCTATGGCTACACCTTC. This encodes CASSGGTGGFYGYTF.

This chain connects TRBV28 to TRBJ2-7, with D uncertain. The V gene's germline CDR1 is MDHEN and CDR2 SYDVKM. The CDR3 is 11 amino acids. V lost 8 bases and J 3 bases, leaving 8 bases between the germline ends. This CDR3 is CASGWSYEQYF. The DNA for the CDR3 is TGTGCCAGCGGCTGGAGCTACGAGCAGTACTTC.

Judged by abundance, this clonotype is medium-sized. This chain links TRBV19 with TRBJ2-3; weak D call: TRBD2 (5 bases). The CDR3 spans 13 residues. Deletions cut 0 bases from V and 10 bases from J, with 11 bases between. Germline V gives CDR1 LNHDA, CDR2 SQIVND (reference sequence). CDR3: CASSIDPEGSQYF. The CDR3 DNA is TGTGCCAGTAGTATAGATCCAGAGGGCTCGCAGTATTTT.

This chain joins TRBV6-1 and TRBJ2-3; TRBD2 matches at 10 bases. Trimming at V came to 6 bases and at J to 0 bases, leaving 3 bases not matched to a gene. Germline V gives CDR1 MNHNS, CDR2 SASEGT. The CDR3 runs to 15 residues. The CDR3, as DNA: TGTGCCAGCAGAATGACTAGCGGGAGCACAGATACGCAGTATTTT. It encodes CASRMTSGSTDTQYF.

This clonotype occurred a few times. V is TRBV11-2 and J is TRBJ2-1; 10 nucleotides match TRBD1. In germline, CDR1 is SGHAT, CDR2 FQNNGV. V lost 5 bases, J lost 2 bases, and 6 bases stayed unmatched. The CDR3 has 16 amino acids. CDR3 loop: CASSTLGTGAYNEQFF. CDR3 nucleotide sequence: TGTGCCAGCAGCACCCTAGGGACAGGGGCCTACAATGAGCAGTTCTTC. The full variable domain, with the rest looked up from reference TRBV11-2 and TRBJ2-1, is EAGVAQSPRYKIIEKRQSVAFWCNPISGHATLYWYQQILGQGPKLLIQFQNNGVVDDSQLPKDRFSAERLKGVDSTLKIQPAKLEDSAVYLCASSTLGTGAYNEQFFGPGTRLTVL.

DNA for the CDR3: TGTGCCAGCAGGACCCTGGGGGGAGACAATGAGCAGTTCTTC. This translates into CASRTLGGDNEQFF. The chain is built from TRBV27 and TRBJ2-1; D possibly corresponds to TRBD2 (6 bases). Germline V CDR1 and CDR2: MNHEY, SMNVEV (reference sequence). V was shortened by 6 bases and J by 5 bases, with 14 bases between the two germline ends. The CDR3 extends over 14 amino acids.

The chain combines TRBV10-3 with TRBJ2-1, with TRBD2 identical over 9 bases. The CDR3 has 19 residues. CDR1 and CDR2 from the germline V gene are ENHRY and SYGVKD. J gave up 0 bases and V 4 bases, and 13 bases lay outside the gene matches. CDR3 coding DNA: TGTGCCATCAGTGGTGCGACTAGCGGCTTCGGCGGCTCCTACAATGAGCAGTTCTTC. Translating it yields CAISGATSGFGGSYNEQFF.

This chain uses TRBV7-2 with TRBJ1-3; D gene ambiguous. Germline V gives CDR1 SGHTA, CDR2 FQGNSA. The V and J ends lost 4 bases and 0 bases respectively, with 10 bases between them. This CDR3 is 15 amino acids long. CDR3 residues: CASSSPRGSGNTIYF. Here the CDR3 DNA reads TGTGCCAGCAGCTCCCCGCGTGGCTCTGGAAACACCATATATTTT.

This clonotype is labeled large (0.1 to 1%). V gene TRBV27 combines with J gene TRBJ1-2; possibly TRBD1 for D (5 bases). The CDR3 runs to 16 residues. Deletions cut 6 bases from V and 8 bases from J, with 25 bases between. Germline CDR1 reads MNHEY; CDR2 reads SMNVEV (reference sequence). CDR3 loop: CASRSYLQRTSTGYTF. In nucleotides, the CDR3 is TGTGCCAGCAGAAGCTATCTTCAGAGGACATCCACGGGCTACACCTTC.

The V call is TRBV6-1, the J call TRBJ1-2; D is unclear. From germline, CDR1 is MNHNS and CDR2 SASEGT. CDR3 size: 16 residues. V was trimmed by 3 bases and J by 0 bases, leaving 14 bases between them. CDR3: CASSDSVGTANYGYTF. The CDR3 DNA sequence: TGTGCCAGCAGTGATAGCGTCGGCACAGCTAACTATGGCTACACCTTC.

This clonotype is termed medium-sized. The rearrangement uses TRBV10-2 and TRBJ1-1; TRBD1 agrees at 7 bases. V was clipped by 7 bases and J by 1 base; unmatched bases: 6. Per the germline V gene, CDR1 is WSHSY and CDR2 is SAAADI. This CDR3 has 14 residues. CDR3 loop: CASNPTGTNTEAFF. The CDR3, as DNA: TGCGCCAGCAATCCGACAGGGACGAACACTGAAGCTTTCTTT.

V is TRBV27 and J is TRBJ1-3; D not certain. Trimming stripped 6 bases from V and 5 bases from J, with 11 bases between. The length of the CDR3 is 13 residues. Germline CDR1 and CDR2: MNHEY and SMNVEV (reference sequence). This CDR3 is CASSPPTRNTIYF. The CDR3 nucleotides read TGTGCCAGCAGCCCCCCCACTAGAAACACCATATATTTT.

This clonotype turned up a few times. The chain couples TRBV6-1 to TRBJ1-1; possibly TRBD1 for D (6 bases). CDR3 length equals 15 residues. Germline assignment: CDR1 MNHNS and CDR2 SASEGT. The V end lost 5 bases, the J end lost 0 bases, and 13 bases lay between the germline ends. The CDR3 region has the DNA TGTGCCAGCAGTAGGGGGGTGGGGCTGAACACTGAAGCTTTCTTT. Its translation: CASSRGVGLNTEAFF.

This clonotype showed up just once. At one boundary the junction diverges from the germline segment, which might be a read error. CDR3 protein: CTSSRAFAWNSPLHF. CDR3 sequence (DNA): TGTACCAGCTCGAGAGCCTTTGCTTGGAATTCACCCCTCCACTTT. The rearrangement uses TRBV12-3 or TRBV12-4 and TRBJ1-6; D remains ambiguous. The CDR3 runs to 15 residues.

This clonotype was seen only a few times. The chain links TRBV10-3 to TRBJ2-1; 10 bases are shared with TRBD2. Germline values: CDR1 ENHRY, CDR2 SYGVKD. The J segment lost 9 bases and the V segment lost 7 bases, leaving 6 bases of the junction unmatched. The length of the CDR3 is 13 residues. The CDR3 DNA is TGTGCCATCATGGAGCGGGAGGGTGGTGAGCAGTTCTTC. Translated: CAIMEREGGEQFF.

Of note for this clonotype: One end of the junction is discordant with germline, which a read error may explain. V usage is TRBV6-1 and J usage is TRBJ2-1; 7 nucleotides line up with TRBD2. In germline, CDR1 is MNHNS, CDR2 SASEGT. The CDR3 is 15 residues long. CDR3 in amino acids: CDSSSSASGGNEQFF. The CDR3 nucleotides read TGTGACAGCAGTAGCTCGGCTAGCGGAGGTAATGAGCAGTTCTTC.

This clonotype rates as medium-sized. This CDR3 reads CAISESPGSEEKLFF. CDR3 sequence (DNA): TGTGCCATCAGTGAGTCGCCCGGGAGCGAAGAAAAACTGTTTTTT. This chain uses TRBV10-3 with TRBJ1-4; the D is unclear. Per the germline V gene, CDR1 is ENHRY and CDR2 is SYGVKD. The length of the CDR3 is 15 residues. The V and J ends lost 0 bases and 8 bases respectively, with 13 bases between them.